This T cell receptor (beta chain) derives from a study of TIL therapy for anti-PD-1-resistant metastatic lung cancer. Overall study context: Patients had a median age of nearly 55 years (range 38-75). Tumors carried a median 1.5 non-synonymous mutations per megabase.

The sample's time point: pre-treatment sample, taken before nivolumab and TIL therapy. Pleural nodules or supraclavicular lymph nodes made up most of the excised metastases sampled. Tumors were harvested before any PD-1/PD-L1 blockade. The immunoSEQ assay was v3. Survey-level samples got roughly 1.9 million read pairs; deep-level samples got about 5-6.5 million. Here immunoSEQ multiplex PCR was the method, and the copy in TCRdb shows in-frame clones only, minus some. Among about 100,000 clones, about 71% were seen once, and the ten largest hold approximately 10%. Here the sequenced sample was tumor tissue, taken at baseline. This TCR was sampled from a person between 25 and 79 years old with non-small cell lung cancer.

Here the CDR3 DNA reads TGTGCCTGGGTAAGGCCAGGGTTGCGGACAGATACGCAGTATTTT. Translating it yields CAWVRPGLRTDTQYF. J is TRBJ2-3 and V is TRBV30; the D gene is possibly TRBD1 (5 bases). The ends were cut back, 5 bases at V and 3 bases at J, with 18 bases in the middle. Per germline, CDR1 GTSNPN and CDR2 SVGIG (reference sequence). The CDR3 has 15 residues.